This T cell receptor (beta chain) was captured by sequencing in a study of cytomegalovirus exposure and HLA in healthy donors. Study-wide results and caveats: Some TCR beta chains (approximately 180 of them) were listed as cytomegalovirus-associated. DRB1 showed the most TCR associations and HLA-C the fewest in a later analysis, as rates varied by HLA locus.

CDR1 and CDR2 (germline): LGHNA, YNFKEQ. The V end was cut by 3 bases, the J end by 2 bases, with 7 bases between. This CDR3 is built from 13 residues. The PCR ran on 60 Vbeta and 13 Jbeta primers. TCRdb's copy holds only in-frame clones and misses some; the assay was immunoSEQ multiplex PCR. The table lists 180,000 or so clones, with roughly 0.74% in the top ten. About this clone itself: The antigen is undetermined.

The chain combines TRBV4-2 with TRBJ1-1, with a weak D call TRBD1 (5 bases). Material for sequencing was PBMCs. This TCR was recovered from a boy younger than 18 in good health and CMV-seronegative. This chain's CDR3 is CASSHDSNTEAFF. The CDR3, as DNA: TGTGCCAGCAGCCATGACAGTAACACTGAAGCTTTCTTT.